The 6 T cell receptor beta chains below come from one sample, sequenced in a study of shared clonotypes between healthy human individuals (TCRdb year 2020). CD8 naive samples were CD45RO-negative cells positively selected for CCR7, giving a CD45RA+CCR7+ population that excluded TemRA cells. The library was built by means of the immunoSEQ multiplex PCR assay. The table comes from immuneACCESS by way of TCRdb, which keeps in-frame sequences with V and J called. Part of the clones is missing from these tables; in studies checked, under half for an unresolved V gene and the rest for unknown reasons. The sample table records roughly 2.1 million clones; about 92% of these occur just once. More than 1.5% of the sample goes to the ten largest clones. What was sequenced was naive CD8+ T cells from PBMCs. The sample's cell subset or site label, in plain terms: CD45RA+CCR7+. These receptors were collected from a man between 18 and 35 years old in good health. Some clones in this sample may be carry-over from other donors' samples.

This chain connects TRBV29-1 to TRBJ2-7; 7 positions agree with TRBD1. There are 14 residues in the CDR3. After removal of 2 bases from V and 3 bases from J, the junction contained 7 bases not matched to a gene. Germline CDR1 reads SQVTM; CDR2 reads ANQGSEA. This CDR3 reads CSVESRDSIYEQYF. The CDR3 DNA is TGCAGCGTTGAAAGTCGGGACAGTATCTACGAGCAGTACTTC.

V and J are TRBV5-1 and TRBJ2-7; D is perhaps TRBD1 or TRBD2 (6 bases each). The ends were cut back, 4 bases at V and 3 bases at J, with 14 bases in the middle. Germline V CDR1 and CDR2: SGHRS, YFSETQ. This CDR3 spans 14 amino acids. The CDR3 DNA reads as TGCGCCAGCAGCCTGCCGGGGGCAGACTACGAGCAGTACTTC. Protein sequence: CASSLPGADYEQYF.

The gene calls are TRBV4-1 and TRBJ2-3; the D gene is possibly TRBD1 (5 bases). The V and J ends lost 0 bases and 0 bases respectively, with 16 bases between them. In germline, CDR1 is MGHRA, CDR2 YSYEKL. This CDR3 comprises 18 residues. CDR3 DNA: TGCGCCAGCAGCCAAGAAGAACGGACACTATCTAGCACAGATACGCAGTATTTT. It specifies CASSQEERTLSSTDTQYF.

The chain couples TRBV7-6 to TRBJ2-7, with 10 bases that match TRBD1. This CDR3 has 15 amino acids. With V trimmed by 4 bases and J by 7 bases, 10 bases remained unmatched. Germline V gives CDR1 SGHVS, CDR2 FNYEAQ. This CDR3 reads CASSSAGQGFKEQYF. The DNA for the CDR3 is TGTGCCAGCAGCTCTGCGGGACAGGGGTTTAAAGAGCAGTACTTC.

DNA of the CDR3: TGTGCCAGCAGCCTGTGGCGGAGGACTGAAGCTTTCTTT. Translation: CASSLWRRTEAFF. The rearrangement joins TRBV6-5 to TRBJ1-1; D ambiguous. Per germline, CDR1 MNHEY and CDR2 SVGAGI. V was trimmed by 6 bases and J by 5 bases, leaving 13 bases between them. The CDR3 runs to 13 residues.

Remarks on this clone: In the same sample, other DNA sequences code for this CDR3. The CDR3, as DNA: TGTGCCAGCAGCTCCGGGACTAGCGGTTACAATGAGCAGTTCTTC. Protein sequence: CASSSGTSGYNEQFF. The chain carries TRBV13 and TRBJ2-1, with TRBD2 matching 11 bases. There are 15 residues in the CDR3. Losses at the gene ends were 4 bases for V and 4 bases for J; bases not matched to a gene: 3. Germline V gene sequence: CDR1 PRHDT, CDR2 FYEKMQ (reference sequence).